This T cell receptor beta chain appears in the sequencing data of a study of molecular identifiers for immune sequencing clone quantification. Study results and limitations: Sizes of clones that are highly expanded could be underestimated (if identical TCR molecules share a barcode).

In the sort, naive CD8 T cells were defined as CD8+CD4-CCR7+CD45RA+. This clonotype appeared many times. Its antigen remains unidentified. Bulk libraries came from a prior protocol with listed TCR primers. TCRdb analysed the PCR reads with MiXCR anew, one entry per CDR3 protein. The sample yields under 650,000 distinct CDR3 sequences, approximately 20% seen once. Trimming cost V 3 bases and J 2 bases, with 8 bases left between them. CDR3 size: 13 residues. Germline V gene sequence: CDR1 MGHRA, CDR2 YSYEKL. The sequence was collected from a human donor in good health. Some libraries in this study had Jurkat cell RNA spiked in. Sequencing used naive CD8+ T cells from blood, with Jurkat cell RNA spiked in. Regarding subset: FACS-sorted CD8+CD4-CCR7+CD45RA+ naive T cells. V and J are TRBV4-1 and TRBJ2-7; D possibly corresponds to TRBD1 (6 bases). DNA for the CDR3: TGCGCCAGCAGCCAGCGGACAGCCTACGAGCAGTACTTC. It translates to CASSQRTAYEQYF.